Shown below are 18 T cell receptor beta chains from a single sample sequenced in a study of PD-1 blockade in classical Hodgkin lymphoma. Method: immunoSEQ multiplex PCR; TCRdb's copy keeps in-frame clones and lacks some. The table includes about 43,000 clones, approximately 70% detected once. Each and every patient relapsed after autologous stem cell transplantation, and patients got differing brentuximab vedotin exposure. The material sequenced was peripheral blood mononuclear cells (PBMCs), taken before the second cycle of nivolumab. These receptor sequences come from a human donor with classical Hodgkin lymphoma.

This clone showed up many times. V is TRBV10-3 and J is TRBJ1-5; 8 bases fit TRBD1. In germline, CDR1 is ENHRY, CDR2 SYGVKD. CDR3 length: 15 residues. V lost 4 bases, J lost 7 bases, and 9 bases stayed unmatched. The CDR3 DNA is TGTGCCATCAGTGCCAGCGGACAGGGAGGCCAGCCCCAGCATTTT. This gives the protein CAISASGQGGQPQHF.

The chain is built from TRBV5-6 and TRBJ1-1; D perhaps matches TRBD1 (6 bases). The V end lost 1 base, the J end lost 3 bases, and 16 bases lay between the germline ends. The CDR3 loop spans 16 amino acids. Germline V gives CDR1 SGHDT, CDR2 YYEEEE. CDR3 in amino acids: CASSLLRTEPYTEAFF. The DNA of the CDR3 is TGTGCCAGCAGCTTGCTCCGGACAGAGCCTTACACTGAAGCTTTCTTT.

The chain employs TRBV5-1 and TRBJ1-5; no firm D call. Looked up from germline, CDR1 is SGHRS and CDR2 is YFSETQ. V was trimmed by 1 base and J by 0 bases, leaving 2 bases between them. CDR3 length equals 13 residues. The CDR3 region has the DNA TGCGCCAGCAGCTTGATTAGCAATCAGCCCCAGCATTTT. It translates to CASSLISNQPQHF.

This chain uses TRBV7-6 with TRBJ2-7; D is ambiguous. There are 14 residues in the CDR3. Germline V gene data show CDR1 as SGHVS and CDR2 as FNYEAQ. The V gene lost 2 bases and the J gene lost 2 bases, with 10 bases spanning the gap. The CDR3 coding sequence is TGTGCCAGCAGCTTAAAGACGGACCCCTACGAGCAGTACTTC. Protein sequence: CASSLKTDPYEQYF.

The V call is TRBV5-1, the J call TRBJ2-1; D is ambiguous. Germline V gene lookup returns CDR1 SGHRS and CDR2 YFSETQ. The CDR3 spans 12 residues. The V end lost 4 bases, the J end lost 9 bases, and 11 bases lay between the germline ends. The CDR3 bases are TGCGCCAGCAGCGACATGGGTACTGAGCAGTTCTTC. It codes for CASSDMGTEQFF.

The chain has TRBV4-3 and TRBJ2-5, with TRBD2 matching 7 bases. J was trimmed by 4 bases and V by 3 bases; bases with no gene match: 5. The CDR3 length is 14 residues. Germline V gene lookup returns CDR1 LGHNA and CDR2 YSLEER. CDR3 amino acids: CASSQSSGRETQYF. The CDR3 nucleotides read TGCGCCAGCAGCCAGAGTAGCGGGCGAGAGACCCAGTACTTC.

This clone was recorded once. This chain links TRBV10-3 with TRBJ2-7, with D perhaps TRBD1 or TRBD2 (5 bases each). The germline V and J ends were trimmed by 6 bases and 5 bases, with 11 bases remaining between them. Germline CDR1 reads ENHRY; CDR2 reads SYGVKD. The CDR3 runs to 12 residues. In DNA, the CDR3 is TGTGCCATCAGCAATAGGGGAGACGAGCAGTACTTC. Protein product: CAISNRGDEQYF.

The chain links TRBV18 to TRBJ2-1, with D perhaps matching TRBD2 (6 bases). The CDR3 extends over 17 amino acids. V lost 6 bases and J lost 9, with 27 bases in between. CDR1 and CDR2 from the germline V gene are KGHSH and LQKENI. CDR3 sequence: CASSLSRRDSNTLEQFF. CDR3 nucleotides: TGTGCCAGCTCGCTGTCCCGCCGGGACTCTAATACTCTTGAGCAGTTCTTC.

This clone was detected a few times. V usage is TRBV11-2 and J usage is TRBJ2-7, with 7 bases that match TRBD1. CDR3 size: 18 residues. Trimming took 3 bases from V and 1 from J; bases not matched to a gene: 15. The germline V gene has CDR1 SGHAT and CDR2 FQNNGV. CDR3 DNA: TGTGCCAGCAGCTTTCCCCAAACTCTAGGACAGGATTCCTACGAGCAGTACTTC. Its translation is CASSFPQTLGQDSYEQYF.

V and J are TRBV5-8 and TRBJ1-5, with D hard to call. Germline V CDR1 and CDR2: SGHTS, YDEGEE. This CDR3 spans 16 amino acids. Trimming stripped 1 base from V and 1 base from J, with 12 bases between. The CDR3 coding sequence is TGTGCCAGCAGCTTGTTATCAGGTCGAAGCAATCAGCCCCAGCATTTT. This sequence encodes CASSLLSGRSNQPQHF.

The gene calls are TRBV11-2 and TRBJ2-1, with D possibly being TRBD1 (6 bases). Trimming shortened V by 10 bases and J by 0 bases, and 13 bases separated the two germline ends. This CDR3 contains 14 residues. Germline lookup yields CDR1 SGHAT and CDR2 FQNNGV. The CDR3 region is CATPTGSSYNEQFF. The DNA of the CDR3 is TGTGCCACCCCAACAGGGAGCTCCTACAATGAGCAGTTCTTC.

V usage is TRBV27 and J usage is TRBJ1-2; 10 nucleotides line up with TRBD1. The CDR3 loop spans 15 amino acids. V gave up 9 bases and J gave up 2 bases; unmatched junction bases: 9. CDR1 MNHEY and CDR2 SMNVEV come from the germline V gene (reference sequence). The chain's CDR3 is CASTRVGQGNYGYTF. DNA for the CDR3: TGTGCCAGTACAAGGGTGGGACAGGGGAACTATGGCTACACCTTC.

This clone was seen only a few times. DNA of the CDR3: TGTGCCAGCAGGGAAAGCGGAGGAGCATACGAGCAGTACTTC. The encoded protein is CASRESGGAYEQYF. The J gene is TRBJ2-7, the V gene TRBV7-9; the D gene is possibly TRBD2 (5 bases). There are 14 residues in the CDR3. Germline CDR1 SEHNR, CDR2 FQNEAQ (reference sequence). The germline V and J ends were trimmed by 6 bases and 4 bases, with 16 bases remaining between them.

The chain combines TRBV7-2 with TRBJ1-3; D possibly corresponds to TRBD1 (6 bases). Germline V gene data show CDR1 as SGHTA and CDR2 as FQGNSA. The CDR3 spans 16 residues. V shed 4 bases and J shed 0 bases, with 13 bases lying between them. CDR3 amino acids: CASSSTQGHSGNTIYF. In DNA, the CDR3 is TGTGCCAGCAGCTCGACTCAGGGACACTCTGGAAACACCATATATTTT.

This clone has only a few counts. The gene calls are TRBV9 and TRBJ2-7; maybe TRBD1 (6 bases). Trimming cost V 4 bases and J 3 bases, with 14 bases left between them. Germline assignment: CDR1 SGDLS and CDR2 YYNGEE. The CDR3 extends over 14 amino acids. CDR3 sequence: CASSPYEGDYEQYF. For the CDR3, the DNA is TGTGCCAGCAGCCCCTATGAGGGGGACTACGAGCAGTACTTC.

This sequence joins TRBV4-1 and TRBJ1-4, with TRBD1 matching over 7 bases. The J segment lost 8 bases and the V segment lost 8 bases, leaving 5 bases of the junction unmatched. Germline assignment: CDR1 MGHRA and CDR2 YSYEKL. The CDR3 spans 12 residues. In DNA form, the CDR3 reads TGCGCCAGCGGACTACAGGGGGAAAAACTGTTTTTT. Its protein product is CASGLQGEKLFF.

There are a few counts of this clone. The gene calls are TRBV10-3 and TRBJ1-4, with D unclear. The CDR3 extends over 11 amino acids. Per germline, CDR1 ENHRY and CDR2 SYGVKD. Trimming took 2 bases from V and 7 from J, leaving 2 bases between them. DNA for the CDR3: TGTGCCATCAGTGAGGGTGAAAAACTGTTTTTT. Its translation: CAISEGEKLFF.

This clone is labeled as medium-sized (0.01 to 0.1%). J is TRBJ1-4 and V is TRBV4-1; possibly TRBD1 for D (6 bases). This CDR3 has 15 residues. CDR1 MGHRA and CDR2 YSYEKL come from the germline V gene. V was clipped by 2 bases and J by 8 bases, with 15 bases between them. The CDR3 DNA reads TGCGCCAGCAGCCAAAACCCAGGGGTAGTGGAAAAACTGTTTTTT. Amino acids: CASSQNPGVVEKLFF.